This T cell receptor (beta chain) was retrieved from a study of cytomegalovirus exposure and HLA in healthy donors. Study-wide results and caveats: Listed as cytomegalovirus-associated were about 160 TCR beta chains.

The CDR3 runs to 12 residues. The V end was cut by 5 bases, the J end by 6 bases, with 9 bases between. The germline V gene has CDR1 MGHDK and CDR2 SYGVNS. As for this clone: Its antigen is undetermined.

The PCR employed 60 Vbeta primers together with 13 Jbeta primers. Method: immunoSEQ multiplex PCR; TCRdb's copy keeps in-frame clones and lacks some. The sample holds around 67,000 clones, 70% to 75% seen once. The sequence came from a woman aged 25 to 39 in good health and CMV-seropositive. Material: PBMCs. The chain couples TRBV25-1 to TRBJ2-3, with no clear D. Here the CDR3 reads CASSPSPDTQYF. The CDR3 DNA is TGTGCCAGCAGTCCGAGCCCCGATACGCAGTATTTT.